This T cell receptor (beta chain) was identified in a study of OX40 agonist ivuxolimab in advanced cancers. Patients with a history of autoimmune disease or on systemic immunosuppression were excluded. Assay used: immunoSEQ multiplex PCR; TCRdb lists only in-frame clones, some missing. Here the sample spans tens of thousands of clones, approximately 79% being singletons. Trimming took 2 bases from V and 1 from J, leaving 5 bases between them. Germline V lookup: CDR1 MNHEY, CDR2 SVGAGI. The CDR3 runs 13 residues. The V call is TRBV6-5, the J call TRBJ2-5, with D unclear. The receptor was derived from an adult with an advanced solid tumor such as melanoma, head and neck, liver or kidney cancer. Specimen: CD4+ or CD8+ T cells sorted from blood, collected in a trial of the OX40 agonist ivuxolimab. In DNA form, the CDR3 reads TGTGCCAGCAGTTACGGCAGCCAAGAGACCCAGTACTTC. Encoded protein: CASSYGSQETQYF.